The rows below give T cell receptor beta chains drawn from one sample of a study of shared clonotypes between healthy human individuals. Clones were read by immunoSEQ multiplex PCR, and TCRdb kept only the in-frame ones, dropping some. This table holds some 2,500,000 clones, roughly 93% found once. Sequencing was performed on naive CD4+ T cells from PBMCs. These receptors all stem from a young man in good health. Some clones in this sample may be carry-over from other donors' samples. The CDR3 runs from the conserved cysteine through the conserved F or W. The order of the fields is V gene, J gene, CDR3 length, CDR3 protein.

TRBV30,TRBJ1-2,15,CAWSVPPGIHYGYTF
TRBV25-1,TRBJ2-1,16,CASSELGSGRYNEQFF
TRBV6-4,TRBJ2-1,16,CASSDRRAGSYNEQFF
TRBV9,TRBJ2-7,14,CASSAGQGTYEQYF
TRBV9,TRBJ2-1,14,CASSLSASYNEQFF
TRBV5-1,TRBJ2-7,16,CASSLADVVTAYEQYF
TRBV7-9,TRBJ1-1,16,CASNFHESRGITEAFF
TRBV7-2,TRBJ2-7,15,CASSFQTGGAYEQYF
TRBV29-1,TRBJ1-1,13,CSVERQQLTEAFF
TRBV7-9,TRBJ2-2,17,CASSSPRRGGNTGELFF
TRBV28,TRBJ1-4,14,CASSPTGFREKLFF
TRBV9,TRBJ2-7,14,CASSRDRPTYEQYF
TRBV7-2,TRBJ1-1,13,CASSLAGTQEAFF
TRBV9,TRBJ1-2,13,CASSDRTGGGYTF
TRBV15,TRBJ1-2,15,CATSRGGDLNYGYTF
TRBV19,TRBJ2-7,15,CASSLSTGSSYEQYF
TRBV5-1,TRBJ1-5,14,CASSWDGGNQPQHF
TRBV6-5,TRBJ1-2,14,CASSSIRDSYGYTF
TRBV7-9,TRBJ1-4,12,CASSLVGEKLFF
TRBV18,TRBJ2-7,14,CASSPVGSSYEQYF
TRBV27,TRBJ2-7,13,CASRPRDSYEQYF
TRBV9,TRBJ2-7,13,CASSVDFSYEQYF
TRBV2,TRBJ2-7,14,CASSGRGAADEQYF
TRBV9,TRBJ2-2,15,CASSRTGMDTGELFF
TRBV11-2,TRBJ2-7,14,CASSLLGARYEQYF
TRBV28,TRBJ2-6,13,CATGDRTPNVLTF
TRBV27,TRBJ2-1,15,CASTPLASGMYEQFF
TRBV5-1,TRBJ1-1,13,CASSLAGSTEAFF
TRBV2,TRBJ1-5,14,CASSQGRGNQPQHF
TRBV21-1,TRBJ1-2,13,CASSMNRGHGYTF
TRBV6-4,TRBJ2-1,12,CASSATGSEQFF
TRBV5-8,TRBJ2-7,17,CASSQGLAPLLTYEQYF
TRBV4-3,TRBJ2-1,15,CASSRDQYKGDEQFF
TRBV25-1,TRBJ2-7,13,CASSYPGGNEQYF
TRBV6-6,TRBJ1-5,15,CASSYPGVGNQPQHF
TRBV19,TRBJ1-5,14,CASKEGTGNQPQHF
TRBV11-2,TRBJ1-2,13,CASSLARVGGYTF
TRBV2,TRBJ2-2,15,CASIYSDSGPGELFF
TRBV2,TRBJ2-1,19,CASSDSASGRQGSYNEQFF
TRBV27,TRBJ2-7,16,CASRSGGSRGSYEQYF
TRBV7-9,TRBJ1-1,13,CASSLVGRAEAFF
TRBV5-1,TRBJ1-1,14,CASSLEAGFTEAFF
TRBV28,TRBJ2-5,11,CASSLTGTQYF
TRBV28,TRBJ2-7,16,CASSSPSGRAGYEQYF
TRBV19,TRBJ2-1,14,CASSIAGPYNEQFF
TRBV6-1,TRBJ1-3,14,CASSQWISGNTIYF
TRBV9,TRBJ1-3,16,CASSSGRTGAGNTIYF
TRBV7-2,TRBJ1-5,16,CASSLGGDRSNQPQHF
TRBV4-1,TRBJ2-7,15,CASSQDRASSYEQYF
TRBV18,TRBJ1-5,17,CASSADRGVYSNQPQHF
TRBV5-1,TRBJ1-2,14,CASRPTGVDYGYTF
TRBV7-9,TRBJ2-3,11,CASQGPDTQYF
TRBV18,TRBJ2-7,16,CASSRGLAGTDYEQYF
TRBV20-1,TRBJ1-1,9,CRAGTEAFF
TRBV5-1,TRBJ2-7,14,CASSLDRYSYEQYF
TRBV7-2,TRBJ1-1,15,CASSYRTPSKTEAFF